This entry lists 2 T cell receptor beta chains sequenced from one sample in a study of blood T cell repertoires in COVID-19. Produced via immunoSEQ multiplex PCR; TCRdb's table is partial and in-frame only. This sample has about 82,000 clones, with around two thirds found just once. Sequenced material: peripheral blood. Receptors were obtained from a human donor with acute or convalescent COVID-19. The donor label of this sample is uncertain.

V is TRBV12-3 or TRBV12-4 and J is TRBJ2-7; TRBD2 matches at 7 bases. Losses at the gene ends were 5 bases for V and 5 bases for J; bases not matched to a gene: 6. This CDR3 has 13 residues. The CDR3, as DNA: TGTGCCAGCAGTCGGGAGGCCCCCAACGAGCAGTACTTC. Residues: CASSREAPNEQYF.

Written as DNA, the CDR3 is TGTGCCAGCAGCGGGGGACTCAACAATGAGCAGTTCTTC. It encodes CASSGGLNNEQFF. The chain carries TRBV7-8 and TRBJ2-1; a possible D gene is TRBD2 (6 bases). CDR3 size: 13 residues. V was cut by 5 bases and J by 5 bases, with 10 bases left in between. Germline CDR1 is SGHVS and CDR2 is FQNEAQ.